This T cell receptor (beta chain) stems from a study of tumor-infiltrating lymphocytes in primary liver carcinoma. The template, approximately 500 ng total RNA, yielded TCR beta cDNA made with a constant-region primer. Libraries of TCR beta came from three nested multiplex PCR rounds with slightly modified ARM-PCR. Primers for the first two PCR rounds were TRBV1-TRBV30 forward primers and a C-beta reverse primer (10 cycles per round). TCRdb analysed the multiplex PCR reads with MiXCR anew, one entry per CDR3 protein. Of 75,000 to 80,000 distinct CDR3 sequences in the sample, roughly 69% were seen once. It was from approximately 20-30 mg of unsorted bulk tissue that RNA and DNA were co-extracted. Patients underwent surgical resection for primary liver carcinoma. Chronic HBV infection, untreated so far, was present in the patients. CDR1 and CDR2 from the germline V gene are MNHNS and SASEGT. This CDR3 has 16 residues.

Study outcomes and limitations: Paired tumor-adjacent and tumor-blood samples overlapped less than tumor region pairs did. Significantly larger top-250-clone fractions were found in tumors than in blood (p = 0.039).

To note about this clonotype: Its specificity is not known. One end of the junction is discordant with germline, which a read error may explain.

Sample: tumor-adjacent normal liver tissue. This sequence was found in a man aged 35 to 55 with primary liver carcinoma and hepatitis B virus infection. This chain uses TRBV6-1 with TRBJ2-3; weak D call: TRBD2 (6 bases). CDR3: CASTAQRAASRDTQYF. DNA of the CDR3: TGTGCCAGCACCGCCCAGCGGGCGGCTAGCAGAGATACGCAGTATTTT.